This passage covers 6 T cell receptor beta chains from one sample sequenced in a study of vaccination effects on CD4 cells after COVID-19. Only in-frame clones appear in the TCRdb table, and some are missing; sequencing was by immunoSEQ multiplex PCR. In the table there are around 46,000 clones, under 80% of which are singletons. Antigens of these TCRs are unknown. ViraFEST used viral peptide pools to expand antigen-specific CD4+ T cells before sequencing. The authors isolated CD4+ T cells after approximately 9 days of culture. The individual was infected with SARS-CoV-2 between March and December 2020, as confirmed by PCR. The material was CD4+ T cells from PBMCs cultured with a peptide pool, obtained before COVID-19 vaccination. Every receptor here comes from a human donor who had a prior SARS-CoV-2 infection.

This clone was detected only a few times. The chain employs TRBV11-2 and TRBJ2-3; D is unclear. This CDR3 spans 15 amino acids. Between the trimmed V and J ends, which lost 2 bases and 1 base, there was a span of 10 bases. The germline gives CDR1 SGHAT, CDR2 FQNNGV. The CDR3 coding sequence is TGTGCCAGCAGCTTAAGGGCGGTAGGCACAGATACGCAGTATTTT. It yields the protein CASSLRAVGTDTQYF.

The gene calls are TRBV6-2 or TRBV6-3 and TRBJ2-1, with 7 bases lining up with TRBD2. Trimming at V came to 0 bases and at J to 9 bases, leaving 8 bases not matched to a gene. The CDR3 runs 15 residues. From germline, CDR1 is MNHEY and CDR2 SVGEGT. The CDR3 DNA sequence: TGTGCCAGCAGTTACTCGACCAGCGGGAAGGGTGAGCAGTTCTTC. Amino acid sequence: CASSYSTSGKGEQFF.

The chain uses TRBV11-2 and TRBJ2-3, with D possibly TRBD1 on 5 matching bases. Trimming took 6 bases from V and 2 from J, leaving 18 bases between them. Germline CDR1 SGHAT, CDR2 FQNNGV. The CDR3 totals 16 residues. The CDR3 region has the DNA TGTGCCAGCAGTTCTCGTATGTGGGGCGCCACAGATACGCAGTATTTT. Its translation is CASSSRMWGATDTQYF.

The rearrangement links TRBV5-1 to TRBJ2-2, with no clear D. Germline-derived CDR1 and CDR2 are SGHRS and YFSETQ. The CDR3 runs 13 residues. Trimming pared 6 bases from V and 1 base from J, leaving 7 bases between. The CDR3 protein is CASTVQNTGELFF. For the CDR3, the DNA is TGCGCCAGCACCGTACAGAACACCGGGGAGCTGTTTTTT.

V usage is TRBV9 and J usage is TRBJ2-1; 9 nucleotides agree with TRBD2. Germline V gene sequence: CDR1 SGDLS, CDR2 YYNGEE. V lost 2 bases and J lost 0; bases outside the gene matches: 21. This CDR3 is built from 22 residues. This chain's CDR3 is CASSVSLLRAGGPSSSYNEQFF. CDR3 coding DNA: TGTGCCAGCAGCGTTAGTCTCTTGCGGGCGGGAGGGCCAAGTAGCTCCTACAATGAGCAGTTCTTC.

The sample holds one count of this clone. The V gene is TRBV7-3, the J gene TRBJ2-7; no clear D gene. The length of the CDR3 is 12 residues. Per the germline V gene, CDR1 is SGHTA and CDR2 is FQGTGA. V was cut by 5 bases and J by 6 bases, with 11 bases left in between. CDR3 protein: CASSAQDGEQYF. In nucleotides, the CDR3 is TGTGCCAGCAGCGCCCAAGATGGCGAGCAGTACTTC. The full variable domain, rest sourced from reference TRBV7-3 and TRBJ2-7, is GAGVSQTPSNKVTEKGKYVELRCDPISGHTALYWYRQSLGQGPEFLIYFQGTGAADDSGLPNDRFFAVRPEGSVSTLKIQRTERGDSAVYLCASSAQDGEQYFGPGTRLTVT.